One and the same sample provided the 32 T cell receptor beta chains below, sequenced in a study of shared clonotypes between healthy human individuals. The repertoire was sequenced with immunoSEQ multiplex PCR; TCRdb's copy has only in-frame clones and lacks some. The sample shows approximately 500,000 clones, about 96% of them seen only once. The sequencing input was naive CD4+ T cells sorted from blood. Indicated subset: CD45RA+ positively selected. The receptor set was obtained from a young woman in good health.

The gene calls are TRBV5-1 and TRBJ2-3, with D hard to call. Trimming took 5 bases from V and 0 from J, leaving 13 bases between them. This CDR3 region has 15 residues. From germline, CDR1 is SGHRS and CDR2 YFSETQ. CDR3 region: CASSQALPSTDTQYF. CDR3 DNA sequence: TGCGCCAGCAGTCAGGCACTACCTAGCACAGATACGCAGTATTTT.

The J gene is TRBJ1-4, the V gene TRBV18; 10 bases agree with TRBD1. Germline trimming cut 1 base from V and 8 bases from J; bases unmatched to any gene: 4. This CDR3 comprises 15 residues. Looked up from germline, CDR1 is KGHSH and CDR2 is LQKENI. CDR3 sequence (DNA): TGTGCCAGCTCACCACGGGACAGGGGACGGGAAAAACTGTTTTTT. Amino acid sequence: CASSPRDRGREKLFF. Looking up the rest from reference TRBV18 and TRBJ1-4 gives the full variable domain: NAGVMQNPRHLVRRRGQEARLRCSPMKGHSHVYWYRQLPEEGLKFMVYLQKENIIDESGMPKERFSAEFPKEGPSILRIQQVVRGDSAAYFCASSPRDRGREKLFFGSGTQLSVL.

The chain recombines TRBV9 with TRBJ1-6; TRBD1 might be the D (5 bases). Germline V gives CDR1 SGDLS, CDR2 YYNGEE. This CDR3 has 16 residues. V lost 3 bases and J 8 bases, leaving 18 bases between the germline ends. CDR3 region: CASSGPTGRVDSPLHF. Written as DNA, the CDR3 is TGTGCCAGCAGCGGACCAACAGGCCGGGTTGATTCACCCCTCCACTTT.

V is TRBV28 and J is TRBJ2-2, with D possibly being TRBD1 or TRBD2 (5 bases each). Per the germline V gene, CDR1 is MDHEN and CDR2 is SYDVKM. The CDR3 contains 13 residues. The V end was cut by 7 bases, the J end by 6 bases, with 12 bases between. CDR3 region: CASIDRAAGELFF. CDR3 coding DNA: TGTGCCAGCATTGACAGAGCGGCCGGGGAGCTGTTTTTT.

The chain recombines TRBV2 with TRBJ1-3; no firm D call. Trimming shortened V by 4 bases and J by 2 bases, and 15 bases separated the two germline ends. Per germline, CDR1 SNHLY and CDR2 FYNNEI. CDR3 length: 16 amino acids. The CDR3 protein is CASSVSQRTTGNTIYF. The DNA of the CDR3 is TGTGCCAGCAGTGTATCCCAGAGAACTACTGGAAACACCATATATTTT.

The V call is TRBV5-6, the J call TRBJ2-7, with 9 bases fitting TRBD2. CDR1 and CDR2 (germline): SGHDT, YYEEEE. Trimming at V came to 3 bases and at J to 1 base, leaving 11 bases not matched to a gene. CDR3 length: 17 residues. CDR3 sequence: CASSYQGGLAKSYEQYF. The CDR3 DNA is TGTGCCAGCAGCTACCAAGGGGGACTAGCCAAATCCTACGAGCAGTACTTC.

The rearrangement uses TRBV5-1 and TRBJ2-3; TRBD2 aligns across 15 bases. The CDR3 has 17 residues. The germline CDR1 and CDR2 sequences are SGHRS and YFSETQ. The J segment lost 3 bases and the V segment lost 4 bases, leaving 6 bases of the junction unmatched. This CDR3 reads CASSISGTSGRTDTQYF. CDR3 nucleotides: TGCGCCAGCAGCATCTCCGGGACTAGCGGGAGGACAGATACGCAGTATTTT. Full variable domain (rest looked up from reference TRBV5-1 and TRBJ2-3): KAGVTQTPRYLIKTRGQQVTLSCSPISGHRSVSWYQQTPGQGLQFLFEYFSETQRNKGNFPGRFSGRQFSNSRSEMNVSTLELGDSALYLCASSISGTSGRTDTQYFGPGTRLTVL.

J is TRBJ2-7 and V is TRBV7-8; 11 bases map to TRBD1. Germline assignment: CDR1 SGHVS and CDR2 FQNEAQ. Trimming removed 1 base from V and 3 bases from J; junction bases left unmatched: 5. The CDR3 spans 16 residues. Here the CDR3 DNA reads TGTGCCAGCAGCTTAGTCATGGACAGGGGGCTCTACGAGCAGTACTTC. Residues: CASSLVMDRGLYEQYF. Drawing the rest from reference TRBV7-8 and TRBJ2-7, the complete variable domain is GAGVSQSPRYKVAKRGQDVALRCDPISGHVSLFWYQQALGQGPEFLTYFQNEAQLDKSGLPSDRFFAERPEGSVSTLKIQRTQQEDSAVYLCASSLVMDRGLYEQYFGPGTRLTVT.

This sequence joins TRBV18 and TRBJ1-1, with no clear D. Trimming took 1 base from V and 3 from J, leaving 12 bases between them. The CDR3 sequence is 15 residues long. CDR1 is KGHSH and CDR2 is LQKENI in the germline V gene. CDR3 protein: CASSPLIQVDTEAFF. CDR3 nucleotides: TGTGCCAGCTCACCACTTATCCAGGTAGACACTGAAGCTTTCTTT.

CDR3 in DNA: TGTGCCAGCACCAAGCGGGCGACCGGGGAGCTGTTTTTT. Encoded protein: CASTKRATGELFF. The rearrangement joins TRBV2 to TRBJ2-2; D possibly corresponds to TRBD2 (6 bases). The CDR3 sequence is 13 residues long. Germline V CDR1 and CDR2: SNHLY, FYNNEI. Trimming took off 7 bases at V and 5 bases at J, with 11 bases between the two ends.

The V call is TRBV7-9, the J call TRBJ2-5, with D possibly being TRBD2 (5 bases). The J call may not be correct, given that the DNA end is closer to TRBJ2-7. Germline V CDR1 and CDR2: SEHNR, FQNEAQ (reference sequence). This CDR3 region has 15 residues. CDR3 coding DNA: TGTGCCAGCAGCACCCGGGCCGGACTTACTCTCGAGCAGTACTTC. Translating it yields CASSTRAGLTLEQYF.

V gene TRBV9 combines with J gene TRBJ2-3; TRBD1 or TRBD2 may be the D gene (5 bases each). The CDR3 is 17 amino acids. Looked up from germline, CDR1 is SGDLS and CDR2 is YYNGEE. V shed 4 bases and J shed 0 bases, with 18 bases lying between them. The CDR3 reads CASSFYGDQFSTDTQYF. The CDR3 region has the DNA TGTGCCAGCAGCTTCTATGGGGACCAATTTAGCACAGATACGCAGTATTTT. Full variable domain (remainder filled in from reference TRBV9 and TRBJ2-3): DSGVTQTPKHLITATGQRVTLRCSPRSGDLSVYWYQQSLDQGLQFLIQYYNGEERAKGNILERFSAQQFPDLHSELNLSSLELGDSALYFCASSFYGDQFSTDTQYFGPGTRLTVL.

This clone has only one observation. The genes are TRBV25-1 and TRBJ2-1; 11 nucleotides agree with TRBD1. From germline, CDR1 is MGHDK and CDR2 SYGVNS. V lost 3 bases to trimming and J lost 3 bases; unmatched junction nucleotides: 7. The CDR3 has 17 amino acids. The CDR3 region is CASSEDRGRDLYNEQFF. CDR3 sequence (DNA): TGTGCCAGCAGTGAGGACAGGGGGCGAGACCTCTACAATGAGCAGTTCTTC.

The chain has TRBV11-2 and TRBJ2-7; 14 bases align to TRBD2. This CDR3 contains 16 residues. CDR1 is SGHAT and CDR2 is FQNNGV in the germline V gene. Trimming cost V 4 bases and J 6 bases; bases outside gene matches: 8. The CDR3 loop is CASSSGLAGVVREQYF. The CDR3 bases are TGTGCCAGCAGCTCGGGACTAGCGGGAGTTGTTCGCGAGCAGTACTTC.

The rearrangement links TRBV30 to TRBJ2-1, with D perhaps matching TRBD2 (6 bases). V lost 3 bases and J lost 4, with 13 bases in between. CDR3 length: 14 amino acids. Germline V gene lookup returns CDR1 GTSNPN and CDR2 SVGIG (reference sequence). CDR3 sequence (DNA): TGTGCCTGGAGAGGAGGGCGGACATACAATGAGCAGTTCTTC. Translating it yields CAWRGGRTYNEQFF.

The rearrangement joins TRBV5-4 to TRBJ2-1; no definite D call. V gave up 2 bases and J gave up 8 bases, with 11 bases separating them. The germline gives CDR1 SGHNT, CDR2 YYREEE (reference sequence). The CDR3 runs to 13 residues. This chain's CDR3 is CASSLGSTHEQFF. CDR3 DNA: TGTGCCAGCAGCTTAGGCAGTACCCATGAGCAGTTCTTC.

The V and J genes are TRBV6-9 and TRBJ2-7; 11 nucleotides agree with TRBD2. The germline V gene has CDR1 MNHGY and CDR2 SVAAGI. V dropped 5 bases and J dropped 2; count of bases not matched to a gene: 2. The CDR3 runs 14 residues. CDR3 coding DNA: TGTGCCAGCAGTCTGACTAGCGGGACCTACGAGCAGTACTTC. It yields the protein CASSLTSGTYEQYF.

The chain carries TRBV28 and TRBJ2-5, with 10 bases aligning to TRBD2. Per germline, CDR1 MDHEN and CDR2 SYDVKM. The CDR3 length is 17 residues. V shed 5 bases, J shed 7 bases, and the junction held 16 bases outside the gene matches. CDR3 nucleotide sequence: TGTGCCAGCAGTCCGTGGACTAGCGGCAACCTAGGTTTGACCCAGTACTTC. It is translated as CASSPWTSGNLGLTQYF.

This clone is a singleton in its sample. This CDR3 is also generated by other DNA sequences in the sample. The chain employs TRBV19 and TRBJ2-1; D is possibly TRBD1 (6 bases). Trimming shortened V by 3 bases and J by 2 bases, and 11 bases separated the two germline ends. The CDR3 covers 15 residues. Germline V gives CDR1 LNHDA, CDR2 SQIVND (reference sequence). CDR3 nucleotides: TGTGCCAGTAGTATCGGGCAGGGGACCTACAATGAGCAGTTCTTC. This encodes CASSIGQGTYNEQFF.

The chain is built from TRBV20-1 and TRBJ1-1; 10 bases align to TRBD1. Germline V gives CDR1 DFQATT, CDR2 SNEGSKA (reference sequence). The V and J ends lost 3 bases and 13 bases, in that order; junction bases with no gene match: 5. This CDR3 region has 11 residues. DNA of the CDR3: TGCAGTGCTAGTCCCGGGACAGGGGTTTTCTTT. This codes for CSASPGTGVFF.

The chain recombines TRBV11-2 with TRBJ2-1, with TRBD2 as a possible D gene (5 bases). V was clipped by 0 bases and J by 9 bases, with 18 bases between them. The CDR3 is 16 residues long. CDR1 and CDR2 (germline): SGHAT, FQNNGV. The CDR3 here is CASSLEQALLGSEQFF. The DNA of the CDR3 is TGTGCCAGCAGCTTAGAGCAGGCATTACTTGGGAGTGAGCAGTTCTTC.

The chain joins TRBV5-1 to TRBJ2-2; 9 nucleotides align to TRBD1. Germline-derived CDR1 and CDR2 are SGHRS and YFSETQ. This CDR3 is 15 amino acids long. Trimming at V came to 3 bases and at J to 0 bases, leaving 0 bases not matched to a gene. The CDR3 DNA reads TGCGCCAGCAGCTGGACAGGGGCGAACACCGGGGAGCTGTTTTTT. Translating gives CASSWTGANTGELFF.

This clone was counted once. This chain joins TRBV25-1 and TRBJ2-3; a possible D gene is TRBD2 (5 bases). CDR1 is MGHDK and CDR2 is SYGVNS in the germline V gene. The CDR3 is 14 residues long. Trimming removed 6 bases at V and 3 bases at J, with 13 bases between. In nucleotides, the CDR3 is TGTGCCAGCAGGAAATTATCGGGAACAGATACGCAGTATTTT. Protein sequence: CASRKLSGTDTQYF.

The chain joins TRBV2 to TRBJ2-3; D is possibly TRBD1 (6 bases). The V and J ends lost 5 bases and 0 bases respectively, with 12 bases between them. The germline gives CDR1 SNHLY, CDR2 FYNNEI. The CDR3 contains 15 residues. CDR3 region: CASSWLGGSTDTQYF. For the CDR3, the DNA is TGTGCCAGCAGTTGGTTAGGGGGAAGCACAGATACGCAGTATTTT.

On this clone itself: Other DNA sequences in the sample encode the same CDR3. The chain carries TRBV6-9 and TRBJ2-6, with 10 positions matching TRBD2. Germline V gene lookup returns CDR1 MNHGY and CDR2 SVAAGI. This CDR3 comprises 19 residues. The J segment lost 0 bases and the V segment lost 3 bases, leaving 8 bases of the junction unmatched. The CDR3 loop is CASSYLSGGSDSGANVLTF. Written as DNA, the CDR3 is TGTGCCAGCAGTTACCTTAGCGGGGGGTCCGACTCTGGGGCCAACGTCCTGACTTTC.

This clone was picked up one time. The chain combines TRBV29-1 with TRBJ2-7, with 9 bases identical to TRBD2. CDR3 length: 16 amino acids. V was pared by 4 bases and J by 3 bases, with 13 bases of the junction left unmatched. The germline V gene has CDR1 SQVTM and CDR2 ANQGSEA. DNA for the CDR3: TGCAGCGTTGGGGTTTTAAAGCGGGAGGAGAGCTACGAGCAGTACTTC. Translated: CSVGVLKREESYEQYF.

This chain joins TRBV7-7 and TRBJ2-3; maybe TRBD1 (6 bases). CDR1 and CDR2 (germline): SSHAT, FNYEAQ (reference sequence). CDR3 length: 15 residues. V was pared by 1 base and J by 4 bases, with 12 bases between. Written as DNA, the CDR3 is TGTGCCAGCAGCTTAGGTGCAGGGGTTGCAGATACGCAGTATTTT. This gives the protein CASSLGAGVADTQYF.

CDR3 protein: CASSLGVAGVRETQYF. DNA of the CDR3: TGCGCCAGCAGCTTGGGGGTAGCGGGAGTACGAGAGACCCAGTACTTC. The chain carries TRBV5-1 and TRBJ2-5; 9 bases fit TRBD2. The germline CDR1 and CDR2 sequences are SGHRS and YFSETQ. The CDR3 is 16 residues long. After removal of 0 bases from V and 4 bases from J, the junction contained 7 bases not matched to a gene.

The rearrangement joins TRBV10-2 to TRBJ2-2; TRBD1 matches 7 bases. Germline assignment: CDR1 WSHSY and CDR2 SAAADI. The CDR3 is 15 amino acids. V lost 6 bases and J lost 6; bases outside the gene matches: 10. CDR3 region: CASRQGQVSSGELFF. The CDR3 region has the DNA TGCGCCAGCAGACAAGGACAGGTTTCATCCGGGGAGCTGTTTTTT.

The chain carries TRBV19 and TRBJ1-2, with TRBD1 identical over 7 bases. Germline CDR1 is LNHDA and CDR2 is SQIVND (reference sequence). The CDR3 covers 12 residues. V shed 4 bases, J shed 8 bases, and the junction held 4 bases outside the gene matches. The CDR3 region is CASSNRGSGYTF. For the CDR3, the DNA is TGTGCCAGTAGTAACAGGGGTAGCGGCTACACCTTC. Full variable domain (outside the CDR3, taken from reference TRBV19 and TRBJ1-2): DGGITQSPKYLFRKEGQNVTLSCEQNLNHDAMYWYRQDPGQGLRLIYYSQIVNDFQKGDIAEGYSVSREKKESFPLTVTSAQKNPTAFYLCASSNRGSGYTFGSGTRLTVV.

The genes are TRBV5-1 and TRBJ2-7; a possible D gene is TRBD1 (6 bases). V was clipped by 4 bases and J by 7 bases, with 15 bases between them. Germline CDR1 reads SGHRS; CDR2 reads YFSETQ. There are 13 residues in the CDR3. The CDR3 DNA follows: TGCGCCAGCAGCCAAGGACAGTCTTTAGAGCAGTACTTC. Translation: CASSQGQSLEQYF.

The gene calls are TRBV2 and TRBJ1-1, with 7 bases that match TRBD1. The CDR3 runs to 15 residues. The V and J ends lost 5 bases and 7 bases, in that order; junction bases with no gene match: 13. From germline, CDR1 is SNHLY and CDR2 FYNNEI. The CDR3 here is CASSKRQGLNGEAFF. CDR3 in DNA: TGTGCCAGCAGTAAGAGACAGGGCTTGAACGGTGAAGCTTTCTTT.